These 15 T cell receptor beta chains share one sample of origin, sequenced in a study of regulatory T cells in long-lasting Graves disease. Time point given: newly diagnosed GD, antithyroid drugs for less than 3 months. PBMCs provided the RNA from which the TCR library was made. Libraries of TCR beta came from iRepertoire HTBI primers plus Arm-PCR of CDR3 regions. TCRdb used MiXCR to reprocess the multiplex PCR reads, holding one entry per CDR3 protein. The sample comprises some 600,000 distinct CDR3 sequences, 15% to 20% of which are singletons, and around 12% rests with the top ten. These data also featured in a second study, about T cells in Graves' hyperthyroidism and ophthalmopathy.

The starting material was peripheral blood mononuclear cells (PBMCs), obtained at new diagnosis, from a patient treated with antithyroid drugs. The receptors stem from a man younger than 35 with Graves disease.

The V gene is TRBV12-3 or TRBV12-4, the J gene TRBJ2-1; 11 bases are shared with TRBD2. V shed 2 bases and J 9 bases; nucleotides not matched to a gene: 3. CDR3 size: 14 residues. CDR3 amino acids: CASSLRLAGGEQFF. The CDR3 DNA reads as TGTGCCAGCAGTTTAAGGCTAGCGGGAGGTGAGCAGTTCTTC.

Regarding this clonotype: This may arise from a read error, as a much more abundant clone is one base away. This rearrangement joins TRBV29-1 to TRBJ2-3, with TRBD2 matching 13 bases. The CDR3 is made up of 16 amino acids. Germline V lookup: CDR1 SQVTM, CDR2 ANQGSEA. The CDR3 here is CSVEPGTSGNADTHYF. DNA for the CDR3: TGCAGCGTTGAACCCGGGACTAGCGGGAATGCAGATACGCATTATTTT.

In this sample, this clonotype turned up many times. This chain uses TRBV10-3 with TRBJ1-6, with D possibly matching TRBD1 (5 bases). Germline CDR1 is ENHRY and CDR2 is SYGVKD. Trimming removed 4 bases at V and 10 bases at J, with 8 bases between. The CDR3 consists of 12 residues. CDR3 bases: TGTGCCATCAGTGTCGGGGACTCACCCCTCCACTTT. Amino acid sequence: CAISVGDSPLHF.

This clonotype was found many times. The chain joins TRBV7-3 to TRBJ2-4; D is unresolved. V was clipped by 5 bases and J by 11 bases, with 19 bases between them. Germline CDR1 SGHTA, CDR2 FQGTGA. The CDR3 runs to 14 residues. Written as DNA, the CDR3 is TGTGCCAGCAGCACACCCCGGAGCGTTATTCTTCAGTACTTC. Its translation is CASSTPRSVILQYF. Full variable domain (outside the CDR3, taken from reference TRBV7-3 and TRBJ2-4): GAGVSQTPSNKVTEKGKYVELRCDPISGHTALYWYRQSLGQGPEFLIYFQGTGAADDSGLPNDRFFAVRPEGSVSTLKIQRTERGDSAVYLCASSTPRSVILQYFGAGTRLSVL.

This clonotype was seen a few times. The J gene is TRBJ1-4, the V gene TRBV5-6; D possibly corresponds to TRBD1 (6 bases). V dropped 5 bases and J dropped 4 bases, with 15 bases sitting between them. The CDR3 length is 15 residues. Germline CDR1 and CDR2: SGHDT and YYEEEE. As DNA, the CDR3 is TGTGCCAGCAGGTCACAGGGAGGTGGTAATGAAAAACTGTTTTTT. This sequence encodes CASRSQGGGNEKLFF.

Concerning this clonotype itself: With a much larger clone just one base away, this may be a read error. The CDR3 spells CAWSKTGTSNQPQYF. CDR3 DNA: TGTGCCTGGAGCAAAACGGGGACCAGCAATCAGCCCCAGTATTTT. This sequence joins TRBV30 and TRBJ1-5; D is possibly TRBD1 or TRBD2 (5 bases each). The J call may be incorrect, as the DNA end agrees better with TRBJ2-3. CDR3 length: 15 amino acids. Germline values: CDR1 GTSNPN, CDR2 SVGIG (reference sequence).

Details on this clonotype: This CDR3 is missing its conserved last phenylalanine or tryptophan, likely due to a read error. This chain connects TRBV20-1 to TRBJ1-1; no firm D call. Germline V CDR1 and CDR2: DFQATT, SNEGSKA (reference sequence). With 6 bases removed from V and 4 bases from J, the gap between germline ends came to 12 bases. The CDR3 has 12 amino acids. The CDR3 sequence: CSAARSPTEAFS. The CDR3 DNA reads TGCAGTGCCGCCCGGAGTCCCACTGAAGCTTTCTCT.

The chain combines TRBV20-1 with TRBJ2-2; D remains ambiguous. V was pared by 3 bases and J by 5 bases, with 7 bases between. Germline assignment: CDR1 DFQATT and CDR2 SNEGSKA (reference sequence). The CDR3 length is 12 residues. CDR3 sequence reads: CSASFGTGELFF. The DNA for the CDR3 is TGCAGTGCTAGTTTCGGGACCGGGGAGCTGTTTTTT.

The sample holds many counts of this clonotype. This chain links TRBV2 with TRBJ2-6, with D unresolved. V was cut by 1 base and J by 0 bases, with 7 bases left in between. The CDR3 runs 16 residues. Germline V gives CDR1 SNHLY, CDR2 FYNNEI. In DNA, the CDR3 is TGTGCCAGCAGTGAAGACTGGCTCTCTGGGGCCAACGTCCTGACTTTC. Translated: CASSEDWLSGANVLTF. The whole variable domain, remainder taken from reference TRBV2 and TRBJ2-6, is EPEVTQTPSHQVTQMGQEVILRCVPISNHLYFYWYRQILGQKVEFLVSFYNNEISEKSEIFDDQFSVERPDGSNFTLKIRSTKLEDSAMYFCASSEDWLSGANVLTFGAGSRLTVL.

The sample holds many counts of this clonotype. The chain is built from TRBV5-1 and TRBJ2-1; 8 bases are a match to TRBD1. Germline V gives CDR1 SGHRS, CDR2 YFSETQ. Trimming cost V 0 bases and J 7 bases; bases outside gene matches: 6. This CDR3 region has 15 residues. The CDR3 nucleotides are TGCGCCAGCAGCTTGGAGGGACAGGCCGGGAATGAGCAGTTCTTC. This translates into CASSLEGQAGNEQFF.

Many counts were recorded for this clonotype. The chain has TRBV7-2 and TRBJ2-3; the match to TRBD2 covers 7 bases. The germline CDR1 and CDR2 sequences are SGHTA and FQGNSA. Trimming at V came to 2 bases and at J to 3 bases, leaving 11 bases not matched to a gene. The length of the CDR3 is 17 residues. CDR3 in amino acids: CASSLNRGLRSTDTQYF. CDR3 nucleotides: TGTGCCAGCAGCTTAAACCGGGGACTAAGGTCAACAGATACGCAGTATTTT.

This chain's CDR3 is CASSLAPDSGNTIYF. The CDR3 DNA reads as TGTGCCAGCAGCTTAGCGCCGGACTCTGGAAACACCATATATTTT. V is TRBV7-2 and J is TRBJ1-3; no clear D gene. Germline assignment: CDR1 SGHTA and CDR2 FQGNSA. Trimming removed 0 bases from V and 0 bases from J, with 6 bases in between. The CDR3 runs 15 residues.

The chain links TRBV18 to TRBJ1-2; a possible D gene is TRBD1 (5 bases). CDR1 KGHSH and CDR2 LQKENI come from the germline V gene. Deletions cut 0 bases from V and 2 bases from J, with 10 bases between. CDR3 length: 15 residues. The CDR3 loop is CASSPPKGRNYGYTF. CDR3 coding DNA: TGTGCCAGCTCACCACCCAAGGGACGGAACTATGGCTACACCTTC.

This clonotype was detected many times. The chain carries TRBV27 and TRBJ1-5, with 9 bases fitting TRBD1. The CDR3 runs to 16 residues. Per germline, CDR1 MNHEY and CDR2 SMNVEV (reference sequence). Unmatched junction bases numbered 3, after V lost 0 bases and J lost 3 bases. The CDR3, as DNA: TGTGCCAGCAGTTTATCCGGGACAGGGTACAATCAGCCCCAGCATTTT. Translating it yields CASSLSGTGYNQPQHF.

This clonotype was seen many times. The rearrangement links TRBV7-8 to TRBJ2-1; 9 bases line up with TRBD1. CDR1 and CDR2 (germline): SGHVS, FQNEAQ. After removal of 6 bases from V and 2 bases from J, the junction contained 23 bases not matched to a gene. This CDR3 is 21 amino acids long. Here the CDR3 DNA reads TGTGCCAGCAGTCCCCGGAAGCCGGGACAGGGCCCCTCGAAGCCCTACAATGAGCAGTTCTTC. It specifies CASSPRKPGQGPSKPYNEQFF.